This TCR beta chain is from a study of cytomegalovirus exposure and HLA in healthy donors. Turning to the study itself: Unique TCR beta sequences numbering around 110 million came from roughly 180 million T cells in an earlier analysis. Study-wide results and limits: Rarity characterized most TCR sequences, yet some public TCRs appeared in many donors. As was reported, the HLA-A and HLA-B alleles of most subjects were accurately predicted from TCR beta sequences.

All donors participated as healthy donors of bone marrow. This CDR3 has 17 amino acids. Losses at the gene ends were 5 bases for V and 4 bases for J; bases not matched to a gene: 15. Per germline, CDR1 SGHNT and CDR2 YENEEA. PCR used 60 Vbeta primers and 13 Jbeta primers. The repertoire was sequenced with immunoSEQ multiplex PCR; TCRdb's copy has only in-frame clones and lacks some. The sample consists of about 95,000 clones, around 81% of them appearing once. Worth noting for this clone: Its antigen is unidentified.

What was sequenced was PBMCs. The source of this sequence is a woman aged 70-85 years in good health and CMV-seropositive. The V and J genes are TRBV11-3 and TRBJ2-7; 9 nucleotides match TRBD1. The CDR3 nucleotides are TGTGCCAGCAGCCAGGGACAGGGAGTGGGGTCCGTTTACGAGCAGTACTTC. Residues: CASSQGQGVGSVYEQYF.